This T cell receptor (beta chain) emerged from a study of CD8 T cells in ankylosing spondylitis. Points from the study as a whole: Ankylosing spondylitis blood appeared to carry a characteristic TCR beta motif of roughly eight highly homologous variants. It was reported that disease-linked clones were significantly enriched in matched ankylosing spondylitis synovial fluid.

This clonotype was counted between two and nine times. Its antigen is not known. Making the TCR beta libraries involved quantitative 5'-RACE with molecular barcodes. TCRdb re-derived calls from the 5' RACE reads in MiXCR, one entry per CDR3 protein. The sample yields 350,000 or so distinct CDR3 sequences, 6.5% to 10% seen once. V shed 4 bases, J shed 9 bases, and the junction held 7 bases outside the gene matches. The CDR3 totals 14 residues. Germline loops: CDR1 SGHDT, CDR2 YYEEEE. The receptor was isolated from a male donor with ankylosing spondylitis. What was sequenced was blood, either unsorted or a sorted T cell fraction (not recorded which). The chain links TRBV5-6 to TRBJ2-1, with TRBD2 identical over 10 bases. For the CDR3, the DNA is TGTGCCAGCAGCCTCGGACTAGCGGTCTCTGAGCAGTTCTTC. This translates into CASSLGLAVSEQFF.